What follows describes a single T cell receptor (beta chain). Deletions cut 2 bases from V and 5 bases from J, with 11 bases between. From germline, CDR1 is SGHNT and CDR2 YYREEE (reference sequence). The CDR3 has 13 amino acids. This entry belongs to a study of control samples from healthy donors and cancer patients. Assay: immunoSEQ multiplex PCR; the TCRdb copy retains only in-frame clones and omits some. Of about 180,000 clones detected, about 90% appear once; the ten largest clones hold about 2.1%. Sequencing was carried out using blood. This receptor was identified in a middle-aged woman in good health. The chain uses TRBV5-4 and TRBJ2-7, with D maybe TRBD1 (6 bases). CDR3 DNA: TGTGCCAGCAGCTTCAGGGGAACCCACGAGCAGTACTTC. Its protein is CASSFRGTHEQYF.